Reported below is one T cell receptor beta chain. When sampled, the donors appeared nominally healthy, though they likely had unrecorded immune exposures. This CDR3 spans 15 amino acids. From germline, CDR1 is LNHDA and CDR2 SQIVND (reference sequence). V lost 4 bases, J lost 5 bases, and 7 bases stayed unmatched. The data are from a study of cytomegalovirus exposure and HLA in healthy donors. The PCR had 60 Vbeta and 13 Jbeta primers. TCRdb keeps only in-frame clones here, not all; method: immunoSEQ multiplex PCR. The profile shows approximately 160,000 clones, about 63% of them singletons. The source is a woman aged 35 to 49 in good health and CMV-seropositive. The material sequenced was PBMCs. This chain joins TRBV19 and TRBJ1-1; the match to TRBD1 covers 10 bases. CDR3 in amino acids: CASSRQGAKGTEAFF. The CDR3 coding sequence is TGTGCCAGTAGTAGACAGGGGGCTAAGGGTACTGAAGCTTTCTTT.